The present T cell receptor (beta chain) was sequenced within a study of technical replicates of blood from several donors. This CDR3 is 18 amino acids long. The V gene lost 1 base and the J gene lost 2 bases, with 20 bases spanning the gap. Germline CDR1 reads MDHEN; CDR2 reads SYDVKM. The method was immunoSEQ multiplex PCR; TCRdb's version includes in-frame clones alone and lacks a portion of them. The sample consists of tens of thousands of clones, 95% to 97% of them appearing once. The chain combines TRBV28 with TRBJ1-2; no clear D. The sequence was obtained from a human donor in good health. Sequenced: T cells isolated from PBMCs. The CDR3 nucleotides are TGTGCCAGCAGTTTATTAACTCGGGTCGAGGGTGGGAACTATGGCTACACCTTC. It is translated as CASSLLTRVEGGNYGYTF.